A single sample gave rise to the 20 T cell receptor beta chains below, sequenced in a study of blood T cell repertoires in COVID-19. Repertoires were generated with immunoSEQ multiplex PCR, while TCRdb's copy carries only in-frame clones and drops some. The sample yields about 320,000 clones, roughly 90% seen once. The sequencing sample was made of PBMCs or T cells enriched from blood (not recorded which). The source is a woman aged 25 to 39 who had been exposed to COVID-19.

The CDR3 is CASSALDRVAKNIQYF. CDR3 bases: TGTGCCAGCAGTGCCTTGGACAGAGTAGCCAAAAACATTCAGTACTTC. The chain is built from TRBV6-1 and TRBJ2-4, with D possibly being TRBD1 (6 bases). With 4 bases removed from V and 0 bases from J, the gap between germline ends came to 13 bases. CDR3 length: 16 residues. CDR1 is MNHNS, CDR2 SASEGT, per germline.

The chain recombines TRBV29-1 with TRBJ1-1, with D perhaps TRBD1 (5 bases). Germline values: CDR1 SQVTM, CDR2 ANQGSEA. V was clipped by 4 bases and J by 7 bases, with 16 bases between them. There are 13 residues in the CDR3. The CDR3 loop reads CSVVRAGRGEAFF. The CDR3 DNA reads TGCAGCGTTGTCCGGGCAGGGAGGGGTGAAGCTTTCTTT.

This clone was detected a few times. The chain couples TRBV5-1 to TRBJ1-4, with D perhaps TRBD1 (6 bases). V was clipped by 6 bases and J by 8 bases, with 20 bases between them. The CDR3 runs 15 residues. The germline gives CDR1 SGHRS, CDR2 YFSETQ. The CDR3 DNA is TGCGCCAGCACCGGGGGGGCAACAGCACGGGAAAAACTGTTTTTT. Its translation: CASTGGATAREKLFF. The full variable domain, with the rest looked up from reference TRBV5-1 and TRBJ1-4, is KAGVTQTPRYLIKTRGQQVTLSCSPISGHRSVSWYQQTPGQGLQFLFEYFSETQRNKGNFPGRFSGRQFSNSRSEMNVSTLELGDSALYLCASTGGATAREKLFFGSGTQLSVL.

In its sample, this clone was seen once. CDR3 region: CASSVGLAGGSAKYNEQFF. CDR3 coding DNA: TGTGCCAGCAGCGTAGGGCTAGCGGGGGGCTCCGCTAAGTACAATGAGCAGTTCTTC. The V and J genes are TRBV9 and TRBJ2-1; 11 bases are shared with TRBD2. The CDR3 has 19 amino acids. Germline CDR1 and CDR2: SGDLS and YYNGEE. J was trimmed by 4 bases and V by 0 bases; bases with no gene match: 12.

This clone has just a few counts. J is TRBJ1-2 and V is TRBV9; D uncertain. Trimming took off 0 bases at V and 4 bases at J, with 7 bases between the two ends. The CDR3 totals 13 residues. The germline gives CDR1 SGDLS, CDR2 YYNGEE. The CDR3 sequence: CASSVDRSYGYTF. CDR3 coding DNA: TGTGCCAGCAGCGTAGACAGAAGCTATGGCTACACCTTC.

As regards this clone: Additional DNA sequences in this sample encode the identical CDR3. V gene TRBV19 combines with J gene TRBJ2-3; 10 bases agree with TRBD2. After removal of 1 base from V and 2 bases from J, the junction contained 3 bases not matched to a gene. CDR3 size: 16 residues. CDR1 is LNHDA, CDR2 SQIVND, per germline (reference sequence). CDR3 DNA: TGTGCCAGTAGTATAGGGCTAGCGGGGGCCACAGATACGCAGTATTTT. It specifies CASSIGLAGATDTQYF.

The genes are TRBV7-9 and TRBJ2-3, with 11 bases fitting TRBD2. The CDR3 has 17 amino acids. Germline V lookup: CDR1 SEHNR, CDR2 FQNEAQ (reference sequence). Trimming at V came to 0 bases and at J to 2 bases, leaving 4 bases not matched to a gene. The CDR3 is CASSLALLAGVTDTQYF. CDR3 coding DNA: TGTGCCAGCAGCTTAGCGCTACTAGCGGGGGTCACAGATACGCAGTATTTT.

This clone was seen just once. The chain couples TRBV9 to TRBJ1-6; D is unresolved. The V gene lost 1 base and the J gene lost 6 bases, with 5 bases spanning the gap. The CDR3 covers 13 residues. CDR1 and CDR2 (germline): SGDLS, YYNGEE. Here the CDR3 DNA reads TGTGCCAGCAGCGTAACTTTTAATTCACCCCTCCACTTT. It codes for CASSVTFNSPLHF. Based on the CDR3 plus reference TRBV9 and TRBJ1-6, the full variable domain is DSGVTQTPKHLITATGQRVTLRCSPRSGDLSVYWYQQSLDQGLQFLIQYYNGEERAKGNILERFSAQQFPDLHSELNLSSLELGDSALYFCASSVTFNSPLHFGNGTRLTVT.

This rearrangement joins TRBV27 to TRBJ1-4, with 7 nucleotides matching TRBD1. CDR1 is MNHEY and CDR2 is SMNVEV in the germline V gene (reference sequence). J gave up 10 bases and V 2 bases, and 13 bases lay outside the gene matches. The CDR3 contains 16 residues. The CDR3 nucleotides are TGTGCCAGCAGTTTACTAAGAGGGGGCTTAGAGGGAAAACTGTTTTTT. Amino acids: CASSLLRGGLEGKLFF.

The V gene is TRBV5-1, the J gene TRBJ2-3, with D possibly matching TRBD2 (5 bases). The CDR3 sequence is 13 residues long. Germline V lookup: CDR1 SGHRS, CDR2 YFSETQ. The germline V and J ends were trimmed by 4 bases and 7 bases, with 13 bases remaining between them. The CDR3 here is CASSGITSYTQYF. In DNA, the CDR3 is TGCGCCAGCAGCGGCATTACTAGTTATACGCAGTATTTT.

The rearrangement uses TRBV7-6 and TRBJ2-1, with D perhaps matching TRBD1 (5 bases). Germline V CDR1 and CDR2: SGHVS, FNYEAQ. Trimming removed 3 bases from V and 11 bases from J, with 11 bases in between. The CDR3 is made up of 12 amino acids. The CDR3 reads CASSFQGPKQFF. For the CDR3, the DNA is TGTGCCAGCAGCTTTCAGGGTCCCAAGCAGTTCTTC.

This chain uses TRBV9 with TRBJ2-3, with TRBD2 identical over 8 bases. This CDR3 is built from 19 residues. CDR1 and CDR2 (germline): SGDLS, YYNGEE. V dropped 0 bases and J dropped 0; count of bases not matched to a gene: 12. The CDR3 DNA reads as TGTGCCAGCAGCGTAGCTACGTCGGGGGGGCCGAATAGCACAGATACGCAGTATTTT. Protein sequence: CASSVATSGGPNSTDTQYF.

In DNA, the CDR3 is TGTGCCAGCAGCCAAGCCCGGGGGGGGGACTCCTACGAGCAGTACTTC. Translation gives CASSQARGGDSYEQYF. The genes are TRBV3-1 (or the pseudogene TRBV3-2) and TRBJ2-7; 8 positions match TRBD2. The germline CDR1 and CDR2 sequences are LGHDT and YNNKEL (reference sequence). This CDR3 is 16 amino acids long. V dropped 1 base and J dropped 0; count of bases not matched to a gene: 5.

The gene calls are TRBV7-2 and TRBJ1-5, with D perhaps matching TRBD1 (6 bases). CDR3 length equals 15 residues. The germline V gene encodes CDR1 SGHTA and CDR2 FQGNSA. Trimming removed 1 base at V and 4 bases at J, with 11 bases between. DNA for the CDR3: TGTGCCAGCAGCTTAGGATCAGGGGCGAATCAGCCCCAGCATTTT. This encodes CASSLGSGANQPQHF.

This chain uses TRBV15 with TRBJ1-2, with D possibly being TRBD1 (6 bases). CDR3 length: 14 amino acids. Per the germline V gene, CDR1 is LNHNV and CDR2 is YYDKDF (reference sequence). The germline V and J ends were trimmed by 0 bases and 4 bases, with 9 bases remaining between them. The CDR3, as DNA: TGTGCCACCAGCAGAGAAGGGGGTAGCTATGGCTACACCTTC. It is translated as CATSREGGSYGYTF.

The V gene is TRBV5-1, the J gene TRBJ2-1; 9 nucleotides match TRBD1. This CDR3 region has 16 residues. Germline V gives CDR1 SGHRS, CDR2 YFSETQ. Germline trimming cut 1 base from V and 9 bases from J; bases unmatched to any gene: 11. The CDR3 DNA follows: TGCGCCAGCAGCTTGACCCCGGGACAGGGATCGACTGAGCAGTTCTTC. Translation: CASSLTPGQGSTEQFF.

The CDR3 DNA is TGTGCCAGCAGCCAGCCCCAGGGGAACACTGAAGCTTTCTTT. This encodes CASSQPQGNTEAFF. The chain carries TRBV4-2 and TRBJ1-1, with D maybe TRBD1 (5 bases). In germline, CDR1 is LGHNA, CDR2 YNFKEQ. The CDR3 has 14 amino acids. Deletions cut 3 bases from V and 1 base from J, with 9 bases between.

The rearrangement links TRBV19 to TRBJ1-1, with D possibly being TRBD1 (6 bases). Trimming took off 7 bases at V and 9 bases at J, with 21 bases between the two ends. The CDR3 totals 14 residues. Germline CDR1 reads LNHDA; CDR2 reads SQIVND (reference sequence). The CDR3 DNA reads TGTGCCAGTATTGACCGCCCCTCAGGGGCTAAAGCTTTCTTT. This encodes CASIDRPSGAKAFF.

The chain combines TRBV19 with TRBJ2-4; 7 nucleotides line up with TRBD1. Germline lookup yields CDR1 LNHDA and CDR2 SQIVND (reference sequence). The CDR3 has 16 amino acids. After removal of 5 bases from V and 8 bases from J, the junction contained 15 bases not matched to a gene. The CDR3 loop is CASSGRRATGLDIQYF. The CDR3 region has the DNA TGTGCCAGTAGTGGACGCCGCGCGACAGGGTTGGACATTCAGTACTTC. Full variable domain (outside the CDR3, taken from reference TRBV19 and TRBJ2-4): DGGITQSPKYLFRKEGQNVTLSCEQNLNHDAMYWYRQDPGQGLRLIYYSQIVNDFQKGDIAEGYSVSREKKESFPLTVTSAQKNPTAFYLCASSGRRATGLDIQYFGAGTRLSVL.

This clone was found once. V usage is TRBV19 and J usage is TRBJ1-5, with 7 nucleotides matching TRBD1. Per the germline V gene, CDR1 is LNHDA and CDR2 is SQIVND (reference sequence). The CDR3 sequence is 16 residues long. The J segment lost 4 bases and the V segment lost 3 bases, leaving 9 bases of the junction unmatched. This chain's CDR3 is CASSIPQGGKNQPQHF. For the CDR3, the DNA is TGTGCCAGTAGTATTCCCCAGGGGGGAAAAAATCAGCCCCAGCATTTT.